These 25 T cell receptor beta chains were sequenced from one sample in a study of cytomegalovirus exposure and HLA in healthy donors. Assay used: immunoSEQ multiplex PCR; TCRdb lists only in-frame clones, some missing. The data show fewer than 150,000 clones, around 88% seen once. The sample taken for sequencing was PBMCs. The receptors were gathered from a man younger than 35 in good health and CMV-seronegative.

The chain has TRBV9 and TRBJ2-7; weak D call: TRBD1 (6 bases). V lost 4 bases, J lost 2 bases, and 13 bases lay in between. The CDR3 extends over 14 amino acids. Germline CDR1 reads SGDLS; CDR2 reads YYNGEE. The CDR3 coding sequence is TGTGCCAGCAGCCCTCAGACAGGAACCTACGAGCAGTACTTC. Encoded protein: CASSPQTGTYEQYF.

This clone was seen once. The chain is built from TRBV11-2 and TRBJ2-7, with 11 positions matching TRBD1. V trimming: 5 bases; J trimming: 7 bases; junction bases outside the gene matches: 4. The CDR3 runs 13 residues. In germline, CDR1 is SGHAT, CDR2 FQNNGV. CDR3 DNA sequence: TGTGCCAGCAGCGCCCGGGACAGGGGGGAGCAGTACTTC. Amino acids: CASSARDRGEQYF.

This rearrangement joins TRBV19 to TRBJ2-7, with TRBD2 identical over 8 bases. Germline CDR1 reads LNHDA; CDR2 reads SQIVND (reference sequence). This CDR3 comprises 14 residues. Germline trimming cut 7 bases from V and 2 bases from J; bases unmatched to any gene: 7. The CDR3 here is CASNGKAGAYEQYF. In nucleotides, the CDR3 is TGTGCCAGTAACGGGAAAGCGGGGGCCTACGAGCAGTACTTC. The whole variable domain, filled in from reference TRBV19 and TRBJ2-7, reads DGGITQSPKYLFRKEGQNVTLSCEQNLNHDAMYWYRQDPGQGLRLIYYSQIVNDFQKGDIAEGYSVSREKKESFPLTVTSAQKNPTAFYLCASNGKAGAYEQYFGPGTRLTVT.

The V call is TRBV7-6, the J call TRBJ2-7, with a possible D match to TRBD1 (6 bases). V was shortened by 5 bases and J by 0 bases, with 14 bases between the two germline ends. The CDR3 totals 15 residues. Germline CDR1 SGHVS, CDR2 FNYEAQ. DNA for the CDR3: TGTGCCAGCAGCCCAGATGGGACATACTCCTACGAGCAGTACTTC. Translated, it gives CASSPDGTYSYEQYF.

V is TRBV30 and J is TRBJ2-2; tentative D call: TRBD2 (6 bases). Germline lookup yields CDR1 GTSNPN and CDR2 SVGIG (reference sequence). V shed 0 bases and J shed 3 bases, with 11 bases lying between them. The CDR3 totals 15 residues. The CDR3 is CAWSVVGSHTGELFF. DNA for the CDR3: TGTGCCTGGAGTGTCGTCGGGAGTCACACCGGGGAGCTGTTTTTT.

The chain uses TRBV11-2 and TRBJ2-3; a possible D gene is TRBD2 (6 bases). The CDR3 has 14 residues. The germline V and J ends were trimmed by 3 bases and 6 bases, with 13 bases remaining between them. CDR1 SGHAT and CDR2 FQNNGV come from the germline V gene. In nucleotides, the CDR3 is TGTGCCAGCAGCTTTGAGGGAGGTGGGGATACGCAGTATTTT. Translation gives CASSFEGGGDTQYF.

The DNA for the CDR3 is TGTGCCAGCAGCCCCACGCCGGGCCAAACGGGGACTGAAGCTTTCTTT. Protein: CASSPTPGQTGTEAFF. J is TRBJ1-1 and V is TRBV5-6; D is undetermined. Deletions cut 4 bases from V and 5 bases from J, with 21 bases between. The CDR3 is 16 residues long. From germline, CDR1 is SGHDT and CDR2 YYEEEE.

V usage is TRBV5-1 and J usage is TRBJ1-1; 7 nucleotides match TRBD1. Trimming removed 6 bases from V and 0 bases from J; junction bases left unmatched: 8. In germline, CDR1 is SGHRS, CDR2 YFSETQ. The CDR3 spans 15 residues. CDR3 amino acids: CASTTTQGLNTEAFF. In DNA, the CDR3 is TGCGCCAGCACGACCACACAGGGGTTGAACACTGAAGCTTTCTTT.

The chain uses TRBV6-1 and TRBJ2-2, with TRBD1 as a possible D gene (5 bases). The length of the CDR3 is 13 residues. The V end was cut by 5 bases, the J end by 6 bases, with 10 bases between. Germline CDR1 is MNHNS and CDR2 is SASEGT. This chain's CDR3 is CASSPQGAGELFF. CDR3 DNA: TGTGCCAGCAGTCCCCAGGGCGCCGGGGAGCTGTTTTTT.

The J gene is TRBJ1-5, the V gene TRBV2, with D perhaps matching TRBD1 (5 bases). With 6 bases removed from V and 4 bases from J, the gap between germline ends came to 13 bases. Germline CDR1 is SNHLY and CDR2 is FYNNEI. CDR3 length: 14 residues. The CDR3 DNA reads TGTGCCAGCAGGGACACAGGAGCAAATCAGCCCCAGCATTTT. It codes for CASRDTGANQPQHF.

The CDR3 nucleotides are TGTGCCAGCAGCGCCAACCCCGGGACTAGCGGCCTCGGGGGTACAGATACGCAGTATTTT. This encodes CASSANPGTSGLGGTDTQYF. The rearrangement links TRBV9 to TRBJ2-3; 11 nucleotides align to TRBD2. Germline CDR1 SGDLS, CDR2 YYNGEE. The CDR3 totals 20 residues. J was trimmed by 3 bases and V by 3 bases; bases with no gene match: 18.

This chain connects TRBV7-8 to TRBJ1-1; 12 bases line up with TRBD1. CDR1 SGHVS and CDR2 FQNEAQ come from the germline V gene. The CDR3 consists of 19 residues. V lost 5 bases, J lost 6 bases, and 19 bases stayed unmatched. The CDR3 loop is CASSHGSGTGGDFSAEAFF. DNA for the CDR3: TGTGCCAGCAGCCATGGGTCTGGGACAGGGGGCGACTTTAGCGCTGAAGCTTTCTTT.

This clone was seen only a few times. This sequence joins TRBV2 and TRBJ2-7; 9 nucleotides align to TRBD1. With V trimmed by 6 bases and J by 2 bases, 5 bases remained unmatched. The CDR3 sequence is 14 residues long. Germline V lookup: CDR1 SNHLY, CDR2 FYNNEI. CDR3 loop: CASRRRTGAYEQYF. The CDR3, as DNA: TGTGCCAGCAGGAGGCGGACAGGGGCCTACGAGCAGTACTTC.

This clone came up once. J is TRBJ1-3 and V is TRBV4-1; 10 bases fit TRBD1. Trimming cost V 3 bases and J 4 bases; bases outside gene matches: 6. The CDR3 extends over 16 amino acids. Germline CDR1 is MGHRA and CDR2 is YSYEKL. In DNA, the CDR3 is TGCGCCAGCAGCCACTTCGACAGGGGGCGAGGAAACACCATATATTTT. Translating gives CASSHFDRGRGNTIYF.

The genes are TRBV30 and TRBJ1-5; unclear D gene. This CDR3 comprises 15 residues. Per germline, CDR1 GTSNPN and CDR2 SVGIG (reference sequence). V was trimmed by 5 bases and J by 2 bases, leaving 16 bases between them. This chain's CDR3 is CAWAPPGSGNQPQHF. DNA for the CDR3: TGTGCCTGGGCCCCTCCCGGGTCGGGCAATCAGCCCCAGCATTTT.

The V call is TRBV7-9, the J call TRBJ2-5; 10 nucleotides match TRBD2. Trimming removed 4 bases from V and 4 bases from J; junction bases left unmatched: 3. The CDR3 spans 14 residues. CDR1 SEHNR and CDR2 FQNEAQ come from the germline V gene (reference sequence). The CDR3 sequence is CASSSRTSGETQYF. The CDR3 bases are TGTGCCAGCAGCTCCCGGACTAGCGGAGAGACCCAGTACTTC.

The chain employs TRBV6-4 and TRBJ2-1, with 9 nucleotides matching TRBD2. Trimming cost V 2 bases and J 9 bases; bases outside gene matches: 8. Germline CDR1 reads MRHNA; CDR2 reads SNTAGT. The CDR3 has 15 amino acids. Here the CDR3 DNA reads TGTGCCAGCAGTGACGCTAGCGGGGTAAGGGGTGAGCAGTTCTTC. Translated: CASSDASGVRGEQFF.

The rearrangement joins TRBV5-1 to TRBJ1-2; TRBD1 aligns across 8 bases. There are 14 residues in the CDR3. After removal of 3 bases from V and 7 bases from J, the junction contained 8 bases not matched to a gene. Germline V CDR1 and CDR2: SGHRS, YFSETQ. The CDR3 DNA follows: TGCGCCAGCAGCTCCCGGGGACAGGCGCCTGGCTACACCTTC. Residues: CASSSRGQAPGYTF.

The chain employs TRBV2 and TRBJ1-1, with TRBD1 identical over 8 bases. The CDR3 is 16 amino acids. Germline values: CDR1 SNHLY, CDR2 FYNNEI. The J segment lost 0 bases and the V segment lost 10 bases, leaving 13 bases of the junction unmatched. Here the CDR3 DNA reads TGTGCCACACTGAAATCGGGACAGGATTTGAACACTGAAGCTTTCTTT. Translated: CATLKSGQDLNTEAFF.

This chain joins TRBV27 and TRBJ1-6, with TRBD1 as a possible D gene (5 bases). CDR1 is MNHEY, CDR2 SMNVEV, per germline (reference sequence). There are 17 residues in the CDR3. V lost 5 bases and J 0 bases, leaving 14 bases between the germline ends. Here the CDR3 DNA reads TGTGCCAGCAGTCCCCAAGACAGACGCTCCTATAATTCACCCCTCCACTTT. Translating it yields CASSPQDRRSYNSPLHF.

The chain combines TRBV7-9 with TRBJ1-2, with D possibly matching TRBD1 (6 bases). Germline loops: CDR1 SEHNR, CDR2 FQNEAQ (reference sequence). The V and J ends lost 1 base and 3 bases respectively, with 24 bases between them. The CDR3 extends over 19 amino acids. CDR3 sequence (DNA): TGTGCCAGCAGCTTAGAGGGCAGGGGTTCAAAGGTTGGGGACTATGGCTACACCTTC. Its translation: CASSLEGRGSKVGDYGYTF.

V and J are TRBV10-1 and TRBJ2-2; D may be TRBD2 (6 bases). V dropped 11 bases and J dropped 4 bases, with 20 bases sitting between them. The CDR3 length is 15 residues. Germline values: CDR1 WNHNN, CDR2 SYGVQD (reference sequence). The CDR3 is CAPRWRTNVTGELFF. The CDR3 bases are TGCGCCCCCCGGTGGCGGACTAATGTCACCGGGGAGCTGTTTTTT.

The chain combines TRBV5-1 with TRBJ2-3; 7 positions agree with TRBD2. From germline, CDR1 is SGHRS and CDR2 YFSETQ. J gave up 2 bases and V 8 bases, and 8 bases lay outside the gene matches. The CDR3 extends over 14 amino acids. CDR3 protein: CASRGSVYTDTQYF. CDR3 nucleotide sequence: TGCGCCAGTCGCGGGAGTGTATACACAGATACGCAGTATTTT. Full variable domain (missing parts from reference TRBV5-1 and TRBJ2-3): KAGVTQTPRYLIKTRGQQVTLSCSPISGHRSVSWYQQTPGQGLQFLFEYFSETQRNKGNFPGRFSGRQFSNSRSEMNVSTLELGDSALYLCASRGSVYTDTQYFGPGTRLTVL.

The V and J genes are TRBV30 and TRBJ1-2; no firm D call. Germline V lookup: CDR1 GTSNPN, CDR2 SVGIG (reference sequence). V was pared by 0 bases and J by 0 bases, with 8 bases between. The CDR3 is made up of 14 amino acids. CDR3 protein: CAWSVPETNYGYTF. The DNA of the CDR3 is TGTGCCTGGAGTGTACCAGAAACTAACTATGGCTACACCTTC.

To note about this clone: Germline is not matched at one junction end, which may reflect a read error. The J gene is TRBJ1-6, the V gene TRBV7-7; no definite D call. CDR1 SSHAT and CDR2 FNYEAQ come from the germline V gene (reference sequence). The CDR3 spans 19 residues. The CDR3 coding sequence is TGTGCTAGCAGCTGCCCGGCCTTCCGGGAGAGCTCCTATAATTCACCCCTCCACTTT. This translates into CASSCPAFRESSYNSPLHF.